The 23 T cell receptor beta chains in this list originate from one sample, sequenced in a study of T cell responses to AZD1222 COVID-19 vaccine. Clones were sequenced by immunoSEQ multiplex PCR, and TCRdb holds only the in-frame ones, with some missing. The sample lists 250,000 or so clones, 85% to 95% seen once, with roughly 0.51% in the top ten. The specimen was peripheral blood, collected on day 0 of AZD1222 vaccination. The receptors originated from an adult in good health.

The gene calls are TRBV18 and TRBJ2-7; D ambiguous. CDR1 and CDR2 from the germline V gene are KGHSH and LQKENI. CDR3 size: 15 residues. V lost 0 bases, J lost 2 bases, and 11 bases lay in between. The CDR3 here is CASSPPNRPTYEQYF. CDR3 coding DNA: TGTGCCAGCTCACCACCGAATAGGCCCACCTACGAGCAGTACTTC.

CDR3 bases: TGTGCCAGCAGCTTCAGCTACAATGAGCAGTTCTTC. The encoded protein is CASSFSYNEQFF. The rearrangement uses TRBV5-4 and TRBJ2-1, with D unresolved. Trimming removed 2 bases from V and 3 bases from J, with 3 bases in between. Germline CDR1 reads SGHNT; CDR2 reads YYREEE (reference sequence). CDR3 length: 12 amino acids.

The chain employs TRBV7-3 and TRBJ2-1; D remains ambiguous. Germline V gene data show CDR1 as SGHTA and CDR2 as FQGTGA. Trimming shortened V by 5 bases and J by 0 bases, and 11 bases separated the two germline ends. The CDR3 runs to 15 residues. The CDR3 bases are TGTGCCAGCAGCCTCACGGAGAGCTCCTACAATGAGCAGTTCTTC. This encodes CASSLTESSYNEQFF.

This rearrangement joins TRBV10-3 to TRBJ1-4; 9 positions match TRBD1. Trimming cost V 3 bases and J 8 bases; bases outside gene matches: 4. The CDR3 is 14 residues long. In germline, CDR1 is ENHRY, CDR2 SYGVKD. DNA of the CDR3: TGTGCCATCAGTGAACAGGGGGCAGGGGAAAAACTGTTTTTT. Its protein product is CAISEQGAGEKLFF.

V usage is TRBV4-1 and J usage is TRBJ1-3; D is unclear. The germline gives CDR1 MGHRA, CDR2 YSYEKL. There are 16 residues in the CDR3. V lost 5 bases to trimming and J lost 2 bases, with 16 bases between them. CDR3 amino acids: CASSERGTVPGNTIYF. The CDR3 DNA reads TGCGCCAGCAGCGAAAGAGGTACAGTACCTGGAAACACCATATATTTT.

V usage is TRBV5-6 and J usage is TRBJ1-2; 7 nucleotides match TRBD1. Germline V lookup: CDR1 SGHDT, CDR2 YYEEEE. This CDR3 spans 13 amino acids. Unmatched junction bases numbered 8, after V lost 4 bases and J lost 8 bases. The CDR3 reads CASSRGTEMGYTF. CDR3 coding DNA: TGTGCCAGCAGCCGAGGGACAGAGATGGGCTACACCTTC.

V usage is TRBV6-6 and J usage is TRBJ1-1, with D possibly matching TRBD1 (6 bases). V was pared by 6 bases and J by 2 bases, with 13 bases between. CDR3 length: 14 amino acids. Germline V CDR1 and CDR2: MNHNY, SVGAGI (reference sequence). This CDR3 reads CASRNREANTEAFF. The CDR3 DNA follows: TGTGCCAGCAGAAACAGGGAGGCCAACACTGAAGCTTTCTTT.

This chain connects TRBV27 to TRBJ2-7; TRBD2 aligns across 8 bases. Germline trimming cut 5 bases from V and 6 bases from J; bases unmatched to any gene: 12. From germline, CDR1 is MNHEY and CDR2 SMNVEV (reference sequence). The CDR3 is 15 amino acids. CDR3 sequence (DNA): TGTGCCAGCAGTACAGCCCTCAGCGGGGGCCTCGAGCAGTACTTC. It yields the protein CASSTALSGGLEQYF.

This clone was seen a handful of times. The chain joins TRBV6-5 to TRBJ1-6, with 7 positions matching TRBD1. In germline, CDR1 is MNHEY, CDR2 SVGAGI. The CDR3 totals 14 residues. V lost 5 bases, J lost 8 bases, and 6 bases stayed unmatched. CDR3 protein: CASSLGTAHSPLHF. The DNA of the CDR3 is TGTGCCAGCAGTCTAGGGACAGCCCATTCACCCCTCCACTTT.

The V gene is TRBV19, the J gene TRBJ2-2, with TRBD1 matching over 8 bases. Per the germline V gene, CDR1 is LNHDA and CDR2 is SQIVND (reference sequence). V was pared by 6 bases and J by 4 bases, with 7 bases of the junction left unmatched. This CDR3 has 15 amino acids. This CDR3 is CASRRGDRPTGELFF. CDR3 coding DNA: TGTGCCAGTAGAAGGGGGGACAGGCCCACCGGGGAGCTGTTTTTT.

This chain connects TRBV28 to TRBJ1-6; TRBD1 is a possible D gene (5 bases). V dropped 7 bases and J dropped 8 bases, with 12 bases sitting between them. CDR1 and CDR2 from the germline V gene are MDHEN and SYDVKM. The CDR3 is 13 amino acids. CDR3 in DNA: TGTGCCAGCACGGGGGGTTCCGATTCACCCCTCCACTTT. Its protein product is CASTGGSDSPLHF.

The chain is built from TRBV2 and TRBJ1-2; a weak D match, TRBD1 (5 bases). The germline V and J ends were trimmed by 10 bases and 3 bases, with 12 bases remaining between them. CDR3 length equals 12 residues. Germline lookup yields CDR1 SNHLY and CDR2 FYNNEI. For the CDR3, the DNA is TGTGCCAACCCGCGGGGGGACTATGGCTACACCTTC. It yields the protein CANPRGDYGYTF.

Here the CDR3 DNA reads TGTGCCAGCAGCTGGAGGCAACCTCGCAGGGCTACCAATCAGCCCCAGCATTTT. This gives the protein CASSWRQPRRATNQPQHF. This chain connects TRBV5-6 to TRBJ1-5; maybe TRBD1 (5 bases). The CDR3 runs to 18 residues. Per germline, CDR1 SGHDT and CDR2 YYEEEE. With 3 bases removed from V and 3 bases from J, the gap between germline ends came to 22 bases. The full variable domain, completed using reference TRBV5-6 and TRBJ1-5, is DAGVTQSPTHLIKTRGQQVTLRCSPKSGHDTVSWYQQALGQGPQFIFQYYEEEERQRGNFPDRFSGHQFPNYSSELNVNALLLGDSALYLCASSWRQPRRATNQPQHFGDGTRLSIL.

In its sample, this clone was seen once. The CDR3 nucleotides read TGTGCCAGCAGTTCTCAGGGACCTTCCTATGGCTACACCTTC. It is translated as CASSSQGPSYGYTF. The gene calls are TRBV28 and TRBJ1-2; TRBD1 is a possible D gene (5 bases). This CDR3 has 14 residues. The germline CDR1 and CDR2 sequences are MDHEN and SYDVKM. Trimming took off 4 bases at V and 4 bases at J, with 13 bases between the two ends.

This rearrangement joins TRBV19 to TRBJ1-1; perhaps TRBD1 as D (6 bases). Germline CDR1 LNHDA, CDR2 SQIVND (reference sequence). The CDR3 runs to 15 residues. V was clipped by 7 bases and J by 4 bases, with 19 bases between them. The CDR3 loop is CASTHWGARFTEAFF. The CDR3 nucleotides read TGTGCCAGTACCCATTGGGGGGCGCGGTTCACTGAAGCTTTCTTT.

This chain connects TRBV6-5 to TRBJ2-7; maybe TRBD2 (6 bases). The germline V gene encodes CDR1 MNHEY and CDR2 SVGAGI. The germline V and J ends were trimmed by 1 base and 0 bases, with 7 bases remaining between them. The CDR3 consists of 14 residues. The DNA of the CDR3 is TGTGCCAGCAGTTACTGGCGGGACTCCTACGAGCAGTACTTC. It specifies CASSYWRDSYEQYF.

This sequence joins TRBV7-9 and TRBJ1-2; D ambiguous. Germline CDR1 and CDR2: SEHNR and FQNEAQ (reference sequence). This CDR3 comprises 13 residues. Trimming pared 3 bases from V and 6 bases from J, leaving 11 bases between. CDR3 nucleotide sequence: TGTGCCAGCAGCTTCTCGGGGTCCGATGGCTACACCTTC. Its protein product is CASSFSGSDGYTF.

J is TRBJ2-7 and V is TRBV7-2; no clear D. CDR3 length: 13 residues. V dropped 5 bases and J dropped 5 bases, with 13 bases sitting between them. CDR1 is SGHTA and CDR2 is FQGNSA in the germline V gene. CDR3 DNA sequence: TGTGCCAGCAGCCCCGGTAGTGCCGACGAGCAGTACTTC. This encodes CASSPGSADEQYF.

V gene TRBV2 combines with J gene TRBJ1-5; tentative D call: TRBD1 (5 bases). Trimming removed 5 bases at V and 7 bases at J, with 18 bases between. Germline V gene sequence: CDR1 SNHLY, CDR2 FYNNEI. The CDR3 has 15 residues. The CDR3 is CASSTYMGGAQPQHF. The CDR3 DNA follows: TGTGCCAGCAGTACCTACATGGGGGGAGCACAGCCCCAGCATTTT.

This clone was recorded only once. The rearrangement links TRBV28 to TRBJ1-1; TRBD1 matches at 7 bases. The trim removed 5 bases at V and 3 bases at J, leaving 6 bases unmatched. CDR3 length: 14 amino acids. CDR1 and CDR2 from the germline V gene are MDHEN and SYDVKM. This CDR3 reads CASSGSGGDTEAFF. CDR3 nucleotides: TGTGCCAGCAGTGGCTCAGGGGGAGACACTGAAGCTTTCTTT.

V gene TRBV7-8 combines with J gene TRBJ1-2, with 8 bases fitting TRBD1. The germline V gene encodes CDR1 SGHVS and CDR2 FQNEAQ. With 2 bases clipped from V and 4 bases from J, the junction kept 3 bases outside the gene matches. The CDR3 is 14 amino acids. The CDR3 loop is CASSLLDRGYGYTF. The CDR3 DNA reads TGTGCCAGCAGCTTACTCGACAGGGGCTATGGCTACACCTTC.

This rearrangement joins TRBV7-2 to TRBJ2-7; TRBD2 aligns across 10 bases. CDR3 size: 15 residues. Germline trimming cut 4 bases from V and 8 bases from J; bases unmatched to any gene: 11. The germline V gene encodes CDR1 SGHTA and CDR2 FQGNSA. The CDR3 region is CASSSKAASGGQQYF. CDR3 DNA: TGTGCCAGCAGCTCTAAGGCGGCTAGCGGGGGCCAGCAGTACTTC.

The rearrangement joins TRBV7-2 to TRBJ1-6, with a possible D match to TRBD1 (6 bases). CDR1 SGHTA and CDR2 FQGNSA come from the germline V gene. This CDR3 is built from 18 residues. Trimming stripped 3 bases from V and 8 bases from J, with 23 bases between. The CDR3 protein is CASSLSFGGGDFYSPLHF. Here the CDR3 DNA reads TGTGCCAGCAGCTTGTCGTTTGGGGGGGGCGATTTTTATTCACCCCTCCACTTT.